These T cell receptor beta chains were read from a single sample in a study of Ad26.COV2.S vaccination and SARS-CoV-2 variants. Some clones are missing from TCRdb's copy, which holds only in-frame ones; the method was immunoSEQ multiplex PCR. Among roughly 390,000 clones listed, about 88% were seen once. Material: peripheral blood, obtained in a trial of Ad26.COV2.S vaccine versus placebo. These receptor sequences come from a person between 18 and 65 years old who received the Ad26.COV2.S COVID-19 vaccine or a placebo. Both conserved end residues are part of each CDR3. The order of the fields is CDR3 DNA, CDR3 protein, D gene, J gene, V gene, clone size. The D gene is left open where the match is weak. Size is stated for part of the rows, as once, few or many counts, or as a class when the clone is expanded.

DNA: TGTGCCAGCAGCCGACAGGGGTCGCAAGAGACCCAGTACTTC; CDR3: CASSRQGSQETQYF; D: TRBD1; J: TRBJ2-5; V: TRBV5-4; size: .
DNA: TGTGCTAGTGGTTTGGACAGTCTCGCTGGAAACACCATATATTTT; CDR3: CASGLDSLAGNTIYF; D: .; J: TRBJ1-3; V: TRBV12-5; size: .
DNA: TGTGCCAGTAGTATTGCCAGTTATGGCTACACCTTC; CDR3: CASSIASYGYTF; D: .; J: TRBJ1-2; V: TRBV19; size: .
DNA: TGTGCCAGCAGCGGCACAGGGACCTACTACGAGCAGTACTTC; CDR3: CASSGTGTYYEQYF; D: .; J: TRBJ2-7; V: TRBV5-4; size: .
DNA: TGTGCCAGCAGCGGAGGGGGAGCCGGGGAGCTGTTTTTT; CDR3: CASSGGGAGELFF; D: .; J: TRBJ2-2; V: TRBV5-4; size: few
DNA: TGCGCCAGCAGCCAATCTCCCCCCGGGGCGCACACTGAAGCTTTCTTT; CDR3: CASSQSPPGAHTEAFF; D: .; J: TRBJ1-1; V: TRBV4-1; size: .
DNA: TGTGCCAGTAGTATAGACAAGCGGGCCTCCTACGAGCAGTACTTC; CDR3: CASSIDKRASYEQYF; D: .; J: TRBJ2-7; V: TRBV19; size: few
DNA: TGCGCCAGCAGCCAAGATAGGGCCCCGAACACTGAAGCTTTCTTT; CDR3: CASSQDRAPNTEAFF; D: .; J: TRBJ1-1; V: TRBV4-1; size: .
DNA: TGTGCCAGCAGTGAATGGGGGGGACCTGGAAACACCATATATTTT; CDR3: CASSEWGGPGNTIYF; D: .; J: TRBJ1-3; V: TRBV6-1; size: .
DNA: TGTGCCAGCCTAATCCGGGACGCCGGCGGTGGCTATGGCTACACCTTC; CDR3: CASLIRDAGGGYGYTF; D: .; J: TRBJ1-2; V: TRBV28; size: .
DNA: TGTGCCAGCAGCCTTAGTGGGGGGCGCGACGGCTACACCTTC; CDR3: CASSLSGGRDGYTF; D: .; J: TRBJ1-2; V: TRBV7-2; size: .
DNA: TGCAGTGCTAGAGATTTCCAGCCCCAGCATTTT; CDR3: CSARDFQPQHF; D: .; J: TRBJ1-5; V: TRBV20-1; size: .
DNA: TGTGCCTGGATTAACACAGGGAATAATGAAAAACTGTTTTTT; CDR3: CAWINTGNNEKLFF; D: .; J: TRBJ1-4; V: TRBV30; size: .
DNA: TGTGCCAGCAGCGGACAGTTGCAGCCCCAGCATTTT; CDR3: CASSGQLQPQHF; D: .; J: TRBJ1-5; V: TRBV2; size: .
DNA: TGCGCCAGCAGTCAAGCCGCGGTAGCGGAGAATGAGCAGTTCTTC; CDR3: CASSQAAVAENEQFF; D: .; J: TRBJ2-1; V: TRBV23-1; size: .
DNA: TGTGCCAGCTCACCAACGACAGCTTCCTACGAGCAGTACTTC; CDR3: CASSPTTASYEQYF; D: .; J: TRBJ2-7; V: TRBV18; size: .
DNA: TGTGCCATCAGTATCATGAGTAATGAAAAACTGTTTTTT; CDR3: CAISIMSNEKLFF; D: .; J: TRBJ1-4; V: TRBV10-3; size: .
DNA: TGTGCCAGTAGTATGATCTATGGGAAGGGCCGTTACGAGCAGTACTTC; CDR3: CASSMIYGKGRYEQYF; D: .; J: TRBJ2-7; V: TRBV19; size: .
DNA: TGCGCCAGCAGCGAGGGGGAAAGAGAAAAACTGTTTTTT; CDR3: CASSEGEREKLFF; D: .; J: TRBJ1-4; V: TRBV5-1; size: .
DNA: TGTGCCAGCAGCTTAGCCCCCAACACAGGGAAATTTGGAAACACCATATATTTT; CDR3: CASSLAPNTGKFGNTIYF; D: .; J: TRBJ1-3; V: TRBV7-8; size: .
DNA: TGTGCCAGCAGCCAGAGCTCGGGTAGCTCCTACGAGCAGTACTTC; CDR3: CASSQSSGSSYEQYF; D: .; J: TRBJ2-7; V: TRBV3-1/TRBV3-2; size: once
DNA: TGTGCCAGTCGGGACTTCTCTGGAAACACCATATATTTT; CDR3: CASRDFSGNTIYF; D: .; J: TRBJ1-3; V: TRBV21-1; size: .
DNA: TGTGCCAGCAGCATCGGACAGGGGGTTAGAGTTTTC; CDR3: CASSIGQGVRVF; D: TRBD1; J: TRBJ2-7; V: TRBV7-2; size: once
DNA: TGTGCCAGCAGCCAAGCATGGGCAGGTCCGGACACCATATATTTT; CDR3: CASSQAWAGPDTIYF; D: .; J: TRBJ1-3; V: TRBV3-1/TRBV3-2; size: once
DNA: TGTGCCAGCAGCGCCGGGCCCGACACTGAAGCTTTCTTT; CDR3: CASSAGPDTEAFF; D: .; J: TRBJ1-1; V: TRBV9; size: .
DNA: TGCAGCGTTGTAACGGGGGGGGCCGCCAATGAGCAGTTCTTC; CDR3: CSVVTGGAANEQFF; D: TRBD2; J: TRBJ2-1; V: TRBV29-1; size: .
DNA: TGTGCCAGCAGCGCCTACAGGGTCGACTATGGCTACACCTTC; CDR3: CASSAYRVDYGYTF; D: .; J: TRBJ1-2; V: TRBV7-9; size: .
DNA: TGCGCCAGCAGCTTTAGCGGGGGGAACTCCTACGAGCAGTACTTC; CDR3: CASSFSGGNSYEQYF; D: TRBD2; J: TRBJ2-7; V: TRBV5-1; size: .
DNA: TGTGCCAGCAGCGGGTACAGGGGAGAAAGGGCAGATACGCAGTATTTT; CDR3: CASSGYRGERADTQYF; D: TRBD1; J: TRBJ2-3; V: TRBV9; size: .
DNA: TGTGCCAGCAGCGTAAGTCTAGCCGGGGAGACCCAGTACTTC; CDR3: CASSVSLAGETQYF; D: .; J: TRBJ2-5; V: TRBV7-2; size: .
DNA: TGCGCCAGCAGCTTGCGGGGAGACCGCACAGATACGCAGTATTTT; CDR3: CASSLRGDRTDTQYF; D: .; J: TRBJ2-3; V: TRBV5-1; size: .
DNA: TGTGCCAGCCGGGTGTTGAGAAGGGGGCTGAATCAGCCCCAGCATTTT; CDR3: CASRVLRRGLNQPQHF; D: TRBD1; J: TRBJ1-5; V: TRBV14; size: few
DNA: TGTGCCAGCATCGAGCAGGGGGACACTGAAGCTTTCTTT; CDR3: CASIEQGDTEAFF; D: TRBD1; J: TRBJ1-1; V: TRBV6-6; size: .
DNA: TGTGCCAGTAGGCCACAGCGAAACACCGGGGAGCTGTTTTTT; CDR3: CASRPQRNTGELFF; D: .; J: TRBJ2-2; V: TRBV19; size: .
DNA: TGTGCCACCAGTGGGGGACAGAACTACAATGAGCAGTTCTTC; CDR3: CATSGGQNYNEQFF; D: TRBD1; J: TRBJ2-1; V: TRBV24-1; size: .
DNA: TGTGCCAGCAGCTCAAACGTAGGGGGGCCGGGAGGCTACACCTTC; CDR3: CASSSNVGGPGGYTF; D: .; J: TRBJ1-2; V: TRBV11-2; size: .
DNA: TGTGCCAGCAGCCCCTCAGGTTCTCAAGAGACCCAGTACTTC; CDR3: CASSPSGSQETQYF; D: .; J: TRBJ2-5; V: TRBV7-8; size: .
DNA: TGTGCCACCAGCAGGGGACTAGCGGGGGCCCCGGTCGGGGAGACCCAGTACTTC; CDR3: CATSRGLAGAPVGETQYF; D: TRBD2; J: TRBJ2-5; V: TRBV15; size: .
DNA: TGTGCCAGCAGGCCTCGAGGAGGGGGAGGTGGCTACACCTTC; CDR3: CASRPRGGGGGYTF; D: .; J: TRBJ1-2; V: TRBV2; size: .
DNA: TGTGCCAGCAGTATGCGTTCCAGGGGACGGGGCTCCTATAATTCACCCCTCCACTTT; CDR3: CASSMRSRGRGSYNSPLHF; D: .; J: TRBJ1-6; V: TRBV27; size: .
DNA: TGTGCCAGCAGCTTGGGAACAGCCGGGGAGCTGTTTTTT; CDR3: CASSLGTAGELFF; D: .; J: TRBJ2-2; V: TRBV5-4; size: .
DNA: TGTGCCAGCAGCCAAGACAGGGGGCAAGAAAAACTGTTTTTT; CDR3: CASSQDRGQEKLFF; D: TRBD1; J: TRBJ1-4; V: TRBV3-1/TRBV3-2; size: .
DNA: TGTGCCAGCAGCTTGGGGGGCAGGGTCCACGAGCAGTACTTC; CDR3: CASSLGGRVHEQYF; D: .; J: TRBJ2-7; V: TRBV5-4; size: .
DNA: TGTGCCAGCAGCCACGGAAGGTCGACTGGCTACACCTTC; CDR3: CASSHGRSTGYTF; D: .; J: TRBJ1-2; V: TRBV14; size: .
DNA: TGCGCCAGCAGCCAAGTAGAGGGGGTAGAGACCCAGTACTTC; CDR3: CASSQVEGVETQYF; D: .; J: TRBJ2-5; V: TRBV4-1; size: .
DNA: TGTGCGGAGGGGAGGGGGCGATCCGGGGAGCTGTTTTTT; CDR3: CAEGRGRSGELFF; D: .; J: TRBJ2-2; V: TRBV6-5; size: .
DNA: TGTGCCAGCCTCTTGGAAGACCGCACAGATACGCAGTATTTT; CDR3: CASLLEDRTDTQYF; D: .; J: TRBJ2-3; V: TRBV2; size: .
DNA: TGTGCCAGCAGCTTGAGTAGCGGGGGGGCAAGTGAGCAGTTCTTC; CDR3: CASSLSSGGASEQFF; D: TRBD2; J: TRBJ2-1; V: TRBV11-2; size: .
DNA: TGTGCCAGCAGTGAATCTTCAGAGTATATTGGCTACACCTTC; CDR3: CASSESSEYIGYTF; D: .; J: TRBJ1-2; V: TRBV6-1; size: .
DNA: TGTGCCAGCTCGAGAGGAAATGAGCAGTTCTTC; CDR3: CASSRGNEQFF; D: .; J: TRBJ2-1; V: TRBV2; size: .
DNA: TGTGCCAGCAGCTTAGGTGGGGACTATGGCTACACCTTC; CDR3: CASSLGGDYGYTF; D: .; J: TRBJ1-2; V: TRBV7-2; size: once
DNA: TGTGCCAGCAGCCCTCAGGGGTGGGACGAGCAGTACTTC; CDR3: CASSPQGWDEQYF; D: .; J: TRBJ2-7; V: TRBV11-2; size: .
DNA: TGTGCCAGCAGCCGACCGGGACAGGGGACTGAAGCTTTCTTT; CDR3: CASSRPGQGTEAFF; D: TRBD1; J: TRBJ1-1; V: TRBV5-5; size: .
DNA: TGCGCCAGCAGCTTGAACAGGGTCCACACCGGGGAGCTGTTTTTT; CDR3: CASSLNRVHTGELFF; D: .; J: TRBJ2-2; V: TRBV5-1; size: few
DNA: TGCGCCAGCAGCCAGGACTTCGGGAACACTGAAGCTTTCTTT; CDR3: CASSQDFGNTEAFF; D: .; J: TRBJ1-1; V: TRBV4-1; size: .